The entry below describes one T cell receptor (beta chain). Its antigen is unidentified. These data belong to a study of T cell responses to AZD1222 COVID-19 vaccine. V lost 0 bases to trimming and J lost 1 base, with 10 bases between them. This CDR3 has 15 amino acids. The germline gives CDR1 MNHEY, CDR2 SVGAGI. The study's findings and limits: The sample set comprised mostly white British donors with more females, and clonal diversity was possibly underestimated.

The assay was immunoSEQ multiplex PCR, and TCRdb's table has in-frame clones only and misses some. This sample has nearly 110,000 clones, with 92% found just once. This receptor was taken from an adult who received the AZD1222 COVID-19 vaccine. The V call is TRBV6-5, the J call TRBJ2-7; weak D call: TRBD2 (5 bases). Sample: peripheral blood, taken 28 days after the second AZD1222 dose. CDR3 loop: CASSYSSGGSYEQYF. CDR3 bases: TGTGCCAGCAGTTACTCGTCAGGAGGATCCTACGAGCAGTACTTC.